Following are 4 T cell receptor beta chains from one sample sequenced in a study of T cells in Graves' hyperthyroidism and ophthalmopathy. Amplification of TCR beta CDR3 regions used RNA as the template. An initial round of RT-PCR targeting the TCR CDR3 relied on the HTBI primer set. TCRdb used MiXCR to reprocess the multiplex PCR reads, holding one entry per CDR3 protein. The sample lists 800,000 or so distinct CDR3 sequences, roughly 40% occurring once. The sample comprised blood. Receptors originate from a man between 18 and 35 years old with Graves' hyperthyroidism.

The chain is built from TRBV20-1 and TRBJ2-7; TRBD2 is a possible D gene (5 bases). This CDR3 is 16 amino acids long. The V gene's germline CDR1 is DFQATT and CDR2 SNEGSKA (reference sequence). V gave up 0 bases and J gave up 7 bases, with 22 bases separating them. CDR3 coding DNA: TGCAGTGCTAGAGATTGGAACACGGGAAAGTCGGGGGAGCAGTACTTC. It codes for CSARDWNTGKSGEQYF.

The genes are TRBV9 and TRBJ2-7; 8 bases are shared with TRBD2. CDR3 length equals 16 residues. CDR1 is SGDLS and CDR2 is YYNGEE in the germline V gene. J gave up 0 bases and V 5 bases, and 10 bases lay outside the gene matches. DNA of the CDR3: TGTGCCAGCAGTTATCGGCGGGGGGCAGTCTCCTACGAGCAGTACTTC. Protein sequence: CASSYRRGAVSYEQYF.

This clonotype was observed at least ten times. The chain carries TRBV20-1 and TRBJ1-5, with 8 bases aligning to TRBD1. Trimming removed 6 bases from V and 0 bases from J; junction bases left unmatched: 10. Germline CDR1 and CDR2: DFQATT and SNEGSKA (reference sequence). The CDR3 has 16 amino acids. CDR3 sequence (DNA): TGCAGTGCCACAACCGGGACAGGACTTAGCAATCAGCCCCAGCATTTT. It is translated as CSATTGTGLSNQPQHF.

At least ten counts were recorded for this clonotype. The V call is TRBV2, the J call TRBJ1-6; TRBD1 might be the D (5 bases). The CDR3 sequence is 15 residues long. The V gene's germline CDR1 is SNHLY and CDR2 FYNNEI. The V gene lost 8 bases and the J gene lost 0 bases, with 11 bases spanning the gap. The DNA of the CDR3 is TGTGCCAGCTGCCTAGGGACCTCCTATAATTCACCCCTCCACTTT. Encoded protein: CASCLGTSYNSPLHF.